These 20 T cell receptor beta chains were sequenced from one sample in a study of shared clonotypes between healthy human individuals. Clones were read by immunoSEQ multiplex PCR, and TCRdb kept only the in-frame ones, dropping some. The sample yields over a million clones, around 75% seen once. The specimen sequenced was memory CD4+ T cells sorted from blood. Noted subset: CD45RA-negative fraction. The receptors were gathered from a man in his late teens or twenties in good health.

This clone was detected a few times. Here the CDR3 reads CASSLTGLDTQYF. The DNA of the CDR3 is TGCGCCAGCAGCTTAACAGGGCTAGATACGCAGTATTTT. The rearrangement links TRBV5-1 to TRBJ2-3; D is perhaps TRBD1 (6 bases). Germline CDR1 SGHRS, CDR2 YFSETQ. The V and J ends lost 2 bases and 5 bases respectively, with 9 bases between them. This CDR3 comprises 13 residues.

The chain couples TRBV4-3 to TRBJ2-3; D possibly corresponds to TRBD2 (5 bases). With 0 bases removed from V and 6 bases from J, the gap between germline ends came to 10 bases. Per the germline V gene, CDR1 is LGHNA and CDR2 is YSLEER. The CDR3 is made up of 14 amino acids. This chain's CDR3 is CASSQDISGDTQYF. DNA for the CDR3: TGCGCCAGCAGCCAAGATATAAGCGGCGATACGCAGTATTTT.

The chain employs TRBV20-1 and TRBJ2-3; tentatively, D is TRBD1 or TRBD2 (5 bases each). V was cut by 5 bases and J by 6 bases, with 9 bases left in between. Germline CDR1 reads DFQATT; CDR2 reads SNEGSKA (reference sequence). This CDR3 contains 11 residues. CDR3 nucleotide sequence: TGCAGTGCTGGGACGGAGGATACGCAGTATTTT. Its translation: CSAGTEDTQYF.

The chain couples TRBV14 to TRBJ2-7; 10 nucleotides match TRBD2. CDR3 length equals 19 residues. Germline values: CDR1 SGHDN, CDR2 FVKESK. Trimming took 8 bases from V and 5 from J; bases not matched to a gene: 24. The CDR3 here is CASPPTGESGRAPRNEQYF. CDR3 in DNA: TGTGCCAGCCCTCCTACCGGAGAGAGCGGGAGGGCGCCGAGAAACGAGCAGTACTTC.

The V call is TRBV6-1, the J call TRBJ2-1; 8 positions match TRBD2. Germline V CDR1 and CDR2: MNHNS, SASEGT. There are 15 residues in the CDR3. V dropped 3 bases and J dropped 8; count of bases not matched to a gene: 9. The CDR3 loop reads CASSEGIAGHHEQFF. The CDR3 DNA reads as TGTGCCAGCAGTGAGGGGATAGCGGGACACCATGAGCAGTTCTTC.

This clone was observed a few times. The genes are TRBV7-9 and TRBJ1-5; 7 bases map to TRBD1. V lost 5 bases and J lost 7; bases outside the gene matches: 5. Germline V CDR1 and CDR2: SEHNR, FQNEAQ (reference sequence). CDR3 length equals 13 residues. The CDR3 region has the DNA TGTGCCAGCAGCCTTGACAGGGTACAGCCCCAGCATTTT. The encoded protein is CASSLDRVQPQHF.

This chain uses TRBV2 with TRBJ1-5; a possible D gene is TRBD1 (5 bases). Germline CDR1 and CDR2: SNHLY and FYNNEI. Trimming cost V 6 bases and J 6 bases, with 15 bases left between them. This CDR3 comprises 14 residues. The CDR3 sequence is CASRGGAGGQPQHF. CDR3 sequence (DNA): TGTGCCAGCAGGGGGGGAGCGGGAGGTCAGCCCCAGCATTTT.

The chain couples TRBV11-2 to TRBJ2-7; D unclear. This CDR3 region has 14 residues. Germline CDR1 is SGHAT and CDR2 is FQNNGV. The ends were cut back, 5 bases at V and 2 bases at J, with 13 bases in the middle. Written as DNA, the CDR3 is TGTGCCAGCAGCCTTGGCCGGGTAGCCTACGAGCAGTACTTC. This gives the protein CASSLGRVAYEQYF.

V gene TRBV23-1 combines with J gene TRBJ1-5, with 9 bases fitting TRBD1. TRBV23-1 is noted as an ORF with a role that remains uncertain. This CDR3 has 15 amino acids. The V segment lost 7 bases and the J segment 6 bases; nucleotides outside the gene matches: 10. CDR3 nucleotide sequence: TGCGCCAGCATTTCACAGGGGGCGCGTCTTCAGCCCCAGCATTTT. This translates into CASISQGARLQPQHF.

The table lists this clone with a count of one. V gene TRBV2 combines with J gene TRBJ2-6; D uncertain. The CDR3 is made up of 16 amino acids. Trimming stripped 5 bases from V and 0 bases from J, with 11 bases between. Per germline, CDR1 SNHLY and CDR2 FYNNEI. The CDR3 reads CASSIGSSSGANVLTF. The CDR3 region has the DNA TGTGCCAGCAGTATCGGCAGCAGCTCTGGGGCCAACGTCCTGACTTTC.

CDR3 region: CSVVWTGTAGEKLFF. The CDR3 DNA follows: TGCAGCGTCGTTTGGACAGGGACAGCTGGTGAAAAACTGTTTTTT. This chain joins TRBV29-1 and TRBJ1-4; the match to TRBD1 covers 8 bases. V lost 6 bases to trimming and J lost 7 bases; unmatched junction nucleotides: 13. Germline CDR1 is SQVTM and CDR2 is ANQGSEA. The CDR3 runs 15 residues.

The gene calls are TRBV18 and TRBJ2-7, with D hard to call. Trimming shortened V by 0 bases and J by 0 bases, and 9 bases separated the two germline ends. Germline loops: CDR1 KGHSH, CDR2 LQKENI. The CDR3 length is 15 residues. The CDR3 DNA is TGTGCCAGCTCACCACCTGGAGTATTCTCCTACGAGCAGTACTTC. This gives the protein CASSPPGVFSYEQYF.

The chain's CDR3 is CASSLDSGNTGELFF. In DNA, the CDR3 is TGTGCCAGCAGCTTAGACAGCGGGAACACCGGGGAGCTGTTTTTT. J is TRBJ2-2 and V is TRBV7-2; D might be TRBD2 (5 bases). There are 15 residues in the CDR3. V lost 1 base and J lost 1, with 7 bases in between. Per the germline V gene, CDR1 is SGHTA and CDR2 is FQGNSA.

The V and J genes are TRBV6-6 and TRBJ2-3, with D possibly being TRBD1 or TRBD2 (5 bases each). Germline V gene lookup returns CDR1 MNHNY and CDR2 SVGAGI (reference sequence). V gave up 5 bases and J gave up 6 bases, with 18 bases separating them. This CDR3 spans 15 amino acids. DNA for the CDR3: TGTGCCAGCAGTACTGCCGGGACCTATGGGGATACGCAGTATTTT. This codes for CASSTAGTYGDTQYF.

V usage is TRBV29-1 and J usage is TRBJ1-2, with 7 bases that match TRBD1. This CDR3 spans 14 amino acids. V gave up 6 bases and J gave up 4 bases; unmatched junction bases: 11. Germline V gene sequence: CDR1 SQVTM, CDR2 ANQGSEA. CDR3 DNA sequence: TGCAGCGTGTCACAGGGGTCTGAGGGCTATGGCTACACCTTC. Translating it yields CSVSQGSEGYGYTF.

The CDR3 region is CASSPSGLNYEQYF. The CDR3 nucleotides are TGTGCCAGCAGTCCTAGTGGGCTCAACTACGAGCAGTACTTC. The chain uses TRBV7-2 and TRBJ2-7; D is unclear. The length of the CDR3 is 14 residues. Germline values: CDR1 SGHTA, CDR2 FQGNSA. Trimming stripped 6 bases from V and 3 bases from J, with 15 bases between.

The CDR3 DNA sequence: TGCGCCAGCAGCAATCCGGGACTAGCGGGTGGGAGCTCCTACAATGAGCAGTTCTTC. Translation: CASSNPGLAGGSSYNEQFF. The chain carries TRBV5-1 and TRBJ2-1, with 12 bases lining up with TRBD2. The trim removed 4 bases at V and 0 bases at J, leaving 11 bases unmatched. CDR1 and CDR2 (germline): SGHRS, YFSETQ. This CDR3 region has 19 residues.

In this sample, this clone turned up a few times. The V gene is TRBV9, the J gene TRBJ1-2; no firm D call. The V gene lost 4 bases and the J gene lost 2 bases, with 15 bases spanning the gap. The CDR3 runs to 15 residues. CDR1 and CDR2 from the germline V gene are SGDLS and YYNGEE. The chain's CDR3 is CASSTTFGTNYGYTF. The CDR3 region has the DNA TGTGCCAGCAGCACTACCTTCGGTACAAACTATGGCTACACCTTC.

The chain is built from TRBV7-9 and TRBJ2-1; 8 positions agree with TRBD2. V was clipped by 2 bases and J by 7 bases; unmatched bases: 13. Looked up from germline, CDR1 is SEHNR and CDR2 is FQNEAQ (reference sequence). CDR3 length equals 17 residues. As DNA, the CDR3 is TGTGCCAGCAGCTTACCCCCTGGAGCGGGAGTTCCGAATGAGCAGTTCTTC. It is translated as CASSLPPGAGVPNEQFF.

Concerning this clone itself: The same CDR3 also results from other DNA sequences found in this sample. V usage is TRBV18 and J usage is TRBJ1-6, with unresolved D. Trimming took off 2 bases at V and 7 bases at J, with 6 bases between the two ends. The CDR3 sequence is 13 residues long. Germline CDR1 reads KGHSH; CDR2 reads LQKENI. CDR3 in DNA: TGTGCCAGCTCACCATCTGACAATTCACCCCTCCACTTT. As protein: CASSPSDNSPLHF.